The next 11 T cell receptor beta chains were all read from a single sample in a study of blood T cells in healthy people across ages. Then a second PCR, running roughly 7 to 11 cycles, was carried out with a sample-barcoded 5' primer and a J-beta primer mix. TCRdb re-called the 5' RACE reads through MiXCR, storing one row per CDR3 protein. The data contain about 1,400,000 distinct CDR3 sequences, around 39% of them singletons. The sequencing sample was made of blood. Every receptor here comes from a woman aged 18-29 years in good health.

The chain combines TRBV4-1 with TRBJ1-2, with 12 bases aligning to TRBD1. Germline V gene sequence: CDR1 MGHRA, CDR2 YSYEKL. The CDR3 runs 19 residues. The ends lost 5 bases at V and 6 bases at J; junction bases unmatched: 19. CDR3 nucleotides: TGCGCCAGCAGCGGGATCCCCCCGGGACAGGGGGCGGCAGGTGATGGCTACACCTTC. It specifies CASSGIPPGQGAAGDGYTF.

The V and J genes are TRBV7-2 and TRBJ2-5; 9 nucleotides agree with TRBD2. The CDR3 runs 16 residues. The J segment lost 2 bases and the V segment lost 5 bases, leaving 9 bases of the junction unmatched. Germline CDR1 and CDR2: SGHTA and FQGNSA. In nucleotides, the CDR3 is TGTGCCAGCAGCCAAAGGGCGGGGGGGACACAAGAGACCCAGTACTTC. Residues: CASSQRAGGTQETQYF.

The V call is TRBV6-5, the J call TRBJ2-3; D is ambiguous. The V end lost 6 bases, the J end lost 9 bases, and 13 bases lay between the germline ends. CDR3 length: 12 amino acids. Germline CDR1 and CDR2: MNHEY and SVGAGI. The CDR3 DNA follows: TGTGCCAGCAGCGCCTATAGAGAAACGCAGTATTTT. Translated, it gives CASSAYRETQYF.

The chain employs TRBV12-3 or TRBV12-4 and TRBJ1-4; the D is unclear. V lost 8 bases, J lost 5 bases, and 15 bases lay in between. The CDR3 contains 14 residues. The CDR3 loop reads CASRTAAGNEKLFF. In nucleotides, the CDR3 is TGTGCCAGCCGAACTGCGGCAGGAAATGAAAAACTGTTTTTT.

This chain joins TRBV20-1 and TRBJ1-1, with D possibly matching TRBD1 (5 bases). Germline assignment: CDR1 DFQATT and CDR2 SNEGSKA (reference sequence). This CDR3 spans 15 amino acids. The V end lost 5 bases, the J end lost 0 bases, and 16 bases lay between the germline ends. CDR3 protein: CSARREGTMNTEAFF. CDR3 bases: TGCAGTGCTCGCCGAGAGGGGACCATGAACACTGAAGCTTTCTTT.

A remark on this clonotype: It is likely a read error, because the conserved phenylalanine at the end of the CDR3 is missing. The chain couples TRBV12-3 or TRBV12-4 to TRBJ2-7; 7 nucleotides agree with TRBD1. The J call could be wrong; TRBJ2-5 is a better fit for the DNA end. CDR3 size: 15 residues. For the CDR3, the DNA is TGTGCCAGCAGTTTACTGGGACAGCCCCAAGAGACCCAGTACTCC. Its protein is CASSLLGQPQETQYS.

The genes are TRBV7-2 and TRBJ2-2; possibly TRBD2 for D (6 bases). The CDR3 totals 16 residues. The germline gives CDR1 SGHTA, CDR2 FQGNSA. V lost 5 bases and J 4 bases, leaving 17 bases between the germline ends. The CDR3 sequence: CASSLFPLAFTGELFF. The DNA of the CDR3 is TGTGCCAGCAGCCTTTTCCCACTAGCCTTCACCGGGGAGCTGTTTTTT. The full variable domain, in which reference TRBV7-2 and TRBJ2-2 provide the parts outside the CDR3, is GAGVSQSPSNKVTEKGKDVELRCDPISGHTALYWYRQSLGQGLEFLIYFQGNSAPDKSGLPSDRFSAERTGGSVSTLTIQRTQQEDSAVYLCASSLFPLAFTGELFFGEGSRLTVL.

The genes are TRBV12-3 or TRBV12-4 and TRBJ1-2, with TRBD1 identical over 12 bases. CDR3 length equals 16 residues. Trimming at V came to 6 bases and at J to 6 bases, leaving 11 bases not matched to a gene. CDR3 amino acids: CASSPSWGQGANGYTF. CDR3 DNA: TGTGCCAGCAGCCCCTCATGGGGACAGGGGGCGAATGGCTACACCTTC.

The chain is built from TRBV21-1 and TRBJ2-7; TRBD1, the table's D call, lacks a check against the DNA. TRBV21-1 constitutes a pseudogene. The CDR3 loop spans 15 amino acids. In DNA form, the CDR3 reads TGTGCCAGCAGCAAGACAGGGAGGCTCACCTACGAGCAGTACTTC. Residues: CASSKTGRLTYEQYF.

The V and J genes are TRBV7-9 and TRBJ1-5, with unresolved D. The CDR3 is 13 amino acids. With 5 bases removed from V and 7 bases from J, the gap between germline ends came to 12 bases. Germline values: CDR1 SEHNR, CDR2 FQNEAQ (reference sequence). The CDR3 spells CASSVEGAQPQHF. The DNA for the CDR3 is TGTGCCAGCAGCGTAGAAGGAGCACAGCCCCAGCATTTT.

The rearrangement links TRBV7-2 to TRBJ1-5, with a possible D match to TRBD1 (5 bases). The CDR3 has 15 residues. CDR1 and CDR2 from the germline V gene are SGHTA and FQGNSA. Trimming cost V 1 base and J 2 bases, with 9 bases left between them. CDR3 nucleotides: TGTGCCAGCAGCTTAGGACAGTTCGGCAATCAGCCCCAGCATTTT. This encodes CASSLGQFGNQPQHF.